The 3 T cell receptor beta chains presented below share a single source sample, sequenced in a study of chemoradiotherapy in HPV16-positive cancers. Sequencing used immunoSEQ multiplex PCR; TCRdb keeps in-frame clones, though not all of them. Counted here are approximately 19,000 clones, around 87% occurring once; the ten biggest clones make up more than 2%. Here the sequenced sample was blood, taken from a patient who underwent chemoradiotherapy. The receptors come from a human donor with HPV-associated anogenital cancer.

This chain uses TRBV5-6 with TRBJ2-7; D is unresolved. Germline V gene data show CDR1 as SGHDT and CDR2 as YYEEEE. Trimming shortened V by 4 bases and J by 2 bases, and 13 bases separated the two germline ends. The CDR3 sequence is 14 residues long. CDR3 DNA sequence: TGTGCCAGCAGCCAAAGGGTGGTGGCCTACGAGCAGTACTTC. This gives the protein CASSQRVVAYEQYF.

J is TRBJ2-1 and V is TRBV9; no definite D call. CDR1 is SGDLS and CDR2 is YYNGEE in the germline V gene. This CDR3 comprises 13 residues. The ends were cut back, 0 bases at V and 5 bases at J, with 6 bases in the middle. The DNA of the CDR3 is TGTGCCAGCAGCGTAGGCTCTCACAATGAGCAGTTCTTC. Its protein is CASSVGSHNEQFF.

This chain uses TRBV29-1 with TRBJ2-5, with TRBD2 matching 8 bases. Germline values: CDR1 SQVTM, CDR2 ANQGSEA. With V trimmed by 4 bases and J by 5 bases, 6 bases remained unmatched. The CDR3 totals 13 residues. The CDR3 is CSVAGGPGETQYF. In DNA form, the CDR3 reads TGCAGCGTTGCGGGGGGGCCCGGGGAGACCCAGTACTTC.